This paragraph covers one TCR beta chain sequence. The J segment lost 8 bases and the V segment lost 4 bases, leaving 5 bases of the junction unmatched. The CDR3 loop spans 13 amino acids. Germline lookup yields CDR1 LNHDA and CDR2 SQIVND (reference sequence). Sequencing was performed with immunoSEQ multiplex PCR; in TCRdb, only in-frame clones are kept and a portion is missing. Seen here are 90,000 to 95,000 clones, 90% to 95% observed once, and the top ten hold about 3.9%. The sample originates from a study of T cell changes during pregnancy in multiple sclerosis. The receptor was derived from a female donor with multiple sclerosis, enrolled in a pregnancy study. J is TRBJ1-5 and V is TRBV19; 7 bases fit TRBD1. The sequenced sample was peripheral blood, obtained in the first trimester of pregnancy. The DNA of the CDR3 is TGTGCCAGTAGTAAAGACAGGGCTGAGCCCCAGCATTTT. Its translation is CASSKDRAEPQHF. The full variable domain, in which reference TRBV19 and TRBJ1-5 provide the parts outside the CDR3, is DGGITQSPKYLFRKEGQNVTLSCEQNLNHDAMYWYRQDPGQGLRLIYYSQIVNDFQKGDIAEGYSVSREKKESFPLTVTSAQKNPTAFYLCASSKDRAEPQHFGDGTRLSIL.